Each of the 24 T cell receptor beta chains below was sequenced from the same sample in a study of blood T cell repertoires in COVID-19. Assay used: immunoSEQ multiplex PCR; TCRdb lists only in-frame clones, some missing. This sample has roughly 170,000 clones; approximately 87% occur once, and the top ten carry 4.4%. The material sequenced was PBMCs or T cells enriched from blood (not recorded which). The receptors derive from a woman between 50 and 59 years old who had recovered from COVID-19.

This clone has only a few counts. The J gene is TRBJ1-4, the V gene TRBV30; D might be TRBD1 (5 bases). Germline-derived CDR1 and CDR2 are GTSNPN and SVGIG (reference sequence). CDR3 length: 14 amino acids. V was clipped by 2 bases and J by 7 bases, with 14 bases between them. The CDR3 sequence is CAWSKAGQGEKLFF. The CDR3 DNA reads TGTGCCTGGAGTAAAGCAGGTCAGGGTGAAAAACTGTTTTTT. Combining the CDR3 with reference TRBV30 and TRBJ1-4 gives the whole variable domain SQTIHQWPATLVQPVGSPLSLECTVEGTSNPNLYWYRQAAGRGLQLLFYSVGIGQISSEVPQNLSASRPQDRQFILSSKKLLLSDSGFYLCAWSKAGQGEKLFFGSGTQLSVL.

This clone was seen only a few times. The V and J genes are TRBV28 and TRBJ1-2; maybe TRBD1 (5 bases). Germline CDR1 MDHEN, CDR2 SYDVKM. Trimming pared 7 bases from V and 4 bases from J, leaving 13 bases between. This CDR3 has 13 residues. The CDR3 reads CASTPPGGYGYTF. CDR3 in DNA: TGTGCCAGCACGCCTCCGGGGGGCTATGGCTACACCTTC.

J is TRBJ1-2 and V is TRBV7-9; D not certain. The length of the CDR3 is 15 residues. V lost 2 bases and J lost 5, with 15 bases in between. CDR1 is SEHNR, CDR2 FQNEAQ, per germline (reference sequence). The CDR3 loop reads CASSLPLGSTYGYTF. Written as DNA, the CDR3 is TGTGCCAGCAGCTTACCCCTGGGCAGTACATATGGCTACACCTTC.

The V gene is TRBV19, the J gene TRBJ2-7; tentatively, D is TRBD2 (6 bases). The germline V gene has CDR1 LNHDA and CDR2 SQIVND (reference sequence). Trimming removed 5 bases from V and 7 bases from J, with 15 bases in between. The CDR3 runs to 13 residues. The CDR3 loop reads CASSPTRAGEQYV. The CDR3 DNA sequence: TGTGCCAGTAGTCCTACCCGGGCGGGGGAGCAGTACGTC.

The genes are TRBV11-2 and TRBJ2-7, with TRBD2 matching over 12 bases. The CDR3 totals 15 residues. V lost 5 bases and J lost 3; bases outside the gene matches: 5. The germline CDR1 and CDR2 sequences are SGHAT and FQNNGV. DNA of the CDR3: TGTGCCAGCAGCCCCCTAGCGGGAGGGTACTACGAGCAGTACGTC. This translates into CASSPLAGGYYEQYV.

This clone was observed a few times. This sequence joins TRBV18 and TRBJ2-3; D may be TRBD1 (5 bases). V was trimmed by 2 bases and J by 0 bases, leaving 15 bases between them. CDR1 and CDR2 (germline): KGHSH, LQKENI. CDR3 length: 17 amino acids. The CDR3 here is CASSPVTGYRSTDTQYF. DNA of the CDR3: TGTGCCAGCTCACCAGTAACAGGTTATAGAAGCACAGATACGCAGTATTTT.

This clone was observed a handful of times. The rearrangement uses TRBV5-1 and TRBJ1-4; tentatively, D is TRBD1 (6 bases). Per the germline V gene, CDR1 is SGHRS and CDR2 is YFSETQ. The V gene lost 5 bases and the J gene lost 5 bases, with 13 bases spanning the gap. The CDR3 contains 14 residues. CDR3 bases: TGCGCCAGCAGACGGGACACCTGGAATGAAAAACTGTTTTTT. Translation: CASRRDTWNEKLFF.

V gene TRBV7-2 combines with J gene TRBJ2-2, with 8 bases fitting TRBD2. Germline lookup yields CDR1 SGHTA and CDR2 FQGNSA. There are 17 residues in the CDR3. The trim removed 6 bases at V and 8 bases at J, leaving 17 bases unmatched. CDR3 amino acids: CASSYLGTRVSQGELFF. CDR3 DNA: TGTGCCAGCAGTTATCTAGGGACTAGGGTCTCCCAGGGGGAGCTGTTTTTT.

In this sample, this clone turned up a few times. In DNA, the CDR3 is TGTGCCAGCAGCTTAGAGGGCAGGGGCCACACCTTC. It encodes CASSLEGRGHTF. The chain couples TRBV7-9 to TRBJ1-2, with D possibly TRBD1 on 6 matching bases. Trimming took 1 base from V and 12 from J, leaving 12 bases between them. This CDR3 region has 12 residues. Per germline, CDR1 SEHNR and CDR2 FQNEAQ (reference sequence).

The V gene is TRBV7-2, the J gene TRBJ1-6; D might be TRBD1 (5 bases). The CDR3 is 14 residues long. Trimming removed 0 bases from V and 9 bases from J, with 9 bases in between. The germline gives CDR1 SGHTA, CDR2 FQGNSA. This CDR3 reads CASSLAGAVSPLHF. CDR3 nucleotide sequence: TGTGCCAGCAGCTTAGCAGGGGCGGTTTCACCCCTCCACTTT.

The J gene is TRBJ2-3, the V gene TRBV9, with D possibly being TRBD2 (5 bases). Germline CDR1 is SGDLS and CDR2 is YYNGEE. Trimming took off 3 bases at V and 0 bases at J, with 8 bases between the two ends. The CDR3 covers 14 residues. The CDR3 here is CASSAWTSTDTQYF. DNA of the CDR3: TGTGCCAGCAGCGCGTGGACTAGCACAGATACGCAGTATTTT.

The V and J genes are TRBV7-8 and TRBJ2-1; D unclear. The CDR3 runs 14 residues. Germline CDR1 and CDR2: SGHVS and FQNEAQ. V dropped 4 bases and J dropped 8 bases, with 15 bases sitting between them. Here the CDR3 reads CASSSRVGPHEQFF. The CDR3 coding sequence is TGTGCCAGCAGCTCACGTGTTGGGCCCCATGAGCAGTTCTTC.

The chain carries TRBV10-3 and TRBJ1-5, with D possibly matching TRBD1 (6 bases). This CDR3 has 21 residues. Germline CDR1 ENHRY, CDR2 SYGVKD. Between the trimmed V and J ends, which lost 4 bases and 4 bases, there was a span of 32 bases. The CDR3 DNA sequence: TGTGCCATCAGTGCGGGGCCTGCGACTCAGGGGCGCAAAAGGGAGAATCAGCCCCAGCATTTT. This codes for CAISAGPATQGRKRENQPQHF.

The chain couples TRBV6-5 to TRBJ2-1; 9 positions agree with TRBD1. The CDR3 extends over 15 amino acids. V shed 0 bases, J shed 3 bases, and the junction held 0 bases outside the gene matches. Germline assignment: CDR1 MNHEY and CDR2 SVGAGI. CDR3 region: CASSYSGQGYNEQFF. The CDR3 DNA is TGTGCCAGCAGTTACTCGGGACAGGGCTACAATGAGCAGTTCTTC.

CDR3 in amino acids: CATSGGQGNTEAFF. The CDR3 DNA sequence: TGTGCCACCAGTGGGGGACAGGGGAACACTGAAGCTTTCTTT. The chain carries TRBV24-1 and TRBJ1-1; 9 positions agree with TRBD1. The CDR3 sequence is 14 residues long. Germline V CDR1 and CDR2: KGHDR, SFDVKD. V lost 5 bases and J lost 1; bases outside the gene matches: 1.

With respect to this clone: The identical CDR3 is also encoded by other nucleotide sequences in the sample. The chain's CDR3 is CASSPRRTDTQYF. CDR3 DNA: TGTGCCAGCAGCCCTAGACGCACAGATACGCAGTATTTT. The chain carries TRBV7-2 and TRBJ2-3; D gene uncertain. The CDR3 is made up of 13 amino acids. Germline loops: CDR1 SGHTA, CDR2 FQGNSA. V was pared by 5 bases and J by 1 base, with 7 bases between.

This clone was seen more than once but under ten times. This chain links TRBV6-2 or TRBV6-3 with TRBJ2-5; 12 nucleotides align to TRBD2. This CDR3 contains 16 residues. Trimming cost V 4 bases and J 1 base; bases outside gene matches: 4. CDR1 is MNHEY and CDR2 is SVGEGT in the germline V gene. CDR3 sequence reads: CASSWTSGTGQETQYF. For the CDR3, the DNA is TGTGCCAGCAGTTGGACTAGCGGGACGGGCCAAGAGACCCAGTACTTC.

This sequence joins TRBV5-1 and TRBJ2-3; D is ambiguous. This CDR3 has 15 amino acids. The V and J ends lost 7 bases and 2 bases respectively, with 17 bases between them. The germline gives CDR1 SGHRS, CDR2 YFSETQ. In DNA form, the CDR3 reads TGCGCCAGCGCCCCCCTCTCCCCAGACACAGATACGCAGTATTTT. Amino acids: CASAPLSPDTDTQYF.

The J gene is TRBJ1-4, the V gene TRBV18, with 11 bases that match TRBD1. CDR3 length equals 15 residues. Germline values: CDR1 KGHSH, CDR2 LQKENI. The J segment lost 4 bases and the V segment lost 4 bases, leaving 2 bases of the junction unmatched. CDR3 residues: CASSRGTGGNEKLFF. In DNA form, the CDR3 reads TGTGCCAGCTCACGAGGGACAGGGGGTAATGAAAAACTGTTTTTT.

This chain connects TRBV5-4 to TRBJ2-3; 10 nucleotides agree with TRBD1. CDR3 length equals 15 residues. Germline CDR1 SGHNT, CDR2 YYREEE (reference sequence). J lost 6 bases, V lost 4 bases, and 8 bases had no gene match. Here the CDR3 reads CASSPPGQGLDTQYF. The CDR3 DNA follows: TGTGCCAGCAGCCCTCCGGGACAGGGGTTGGATACGCAGTATTTT. Based on the CDR3 plus reference TRBV5-4 and TRBJ2-3, the full variable domain is ETGVTQSPTHLIKTRGQQVTLRCSSQSGHNTVSWYQQALGQGPQFIFQYYREEENGRGNFPPRFSGLQFPNYSSELNVNALELDDSALYLCASSPPGQGLDTQYFGPGTRLTVL.

A few counts support this clone. This chain uses TRBV4-1 with TRBJ1-2; D uncertain. Trimming shortened V by 0 bases and J by 4 bases, and 9 bases separated the two germline ends. The CDR3 runs 14 residues. Germline V gene sequence: CDR1 MGHRA, CDR2 YSYEKL. DNA for the CDR3: TGCGCCAGCAGCCAAGATCCGGGAATCTATGGCTACACCTTC. Encoded protein: CASSQDPGIYGYTF.

The CDR3 protein is CASSEIGTGGGNTEAFF. CDR3 DNA: TGTGCCAGCAGTGAAATTGGGACAGGGGGCGGGAACACTGAAGCTTTCTTT. This chain uses TRBV6-1 with TRBJ1-1, with 12 bases aligning to TRBD1. V shed 2 bases and J 1 base; nucleotides not matched to a gene: 5. Germline V gene lookup returns CDR1 MNHNS and CDR2 SASEGT. CDR3 size: 17 residues.

The CDR3 here is CASSQAGTGNFGELFF. In nucleotides, the CDR3 is TGTGCCAGCAGCCAAGCCGGGACAGGGAATTTCGGGGAGCTGTTTTTT. The genes are TRBV3-1 (or the pseudogene TRBV3-2) and TRBJ2-2; 9 bases align to TRBD1. J was trimmed by 7 bases and V by 1 base; bases with no gene match: 7. This CDR3 has 16 residues. The germline V gene encodes CDR1 LGHDT and CDR2 YNNKEL (reference sequence).

The chain combines TRBV5-4 with TRBJ1-6; 7 nucleotides agree with TRBD1. Looked up from germline, CDR1 is SGHNT and CDR2 is YYREEE (reference sequence). V trimming: 3 bases; J trimming: 9 bases; junction bases outside the gene matches: 6. This CDR3 is 14 amino acids long. The CDR3 sequence is CASSWDSGSSPLHF. DNA of the CDR3: TGTGCCAGCAGCTGGGACAGTGGAAGTTCACCCCTCCACTTT.